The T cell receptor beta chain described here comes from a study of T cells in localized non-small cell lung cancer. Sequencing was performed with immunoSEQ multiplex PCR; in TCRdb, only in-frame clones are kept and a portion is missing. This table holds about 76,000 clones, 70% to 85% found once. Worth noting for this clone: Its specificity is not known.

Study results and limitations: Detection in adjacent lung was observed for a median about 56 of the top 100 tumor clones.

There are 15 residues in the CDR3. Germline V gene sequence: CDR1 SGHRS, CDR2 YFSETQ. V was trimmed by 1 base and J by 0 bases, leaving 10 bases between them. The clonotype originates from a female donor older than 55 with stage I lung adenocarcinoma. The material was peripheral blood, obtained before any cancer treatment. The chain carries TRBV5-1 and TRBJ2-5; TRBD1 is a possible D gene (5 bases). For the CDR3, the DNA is TGCGCCAGCAGCTTGTATGGGGCGAACCAAGAGACCCAGTACTTC. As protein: CASSLYGANQETQYF.